Reported below is one T cell receptor (beta chain). Its antigen is not known. This entry belongs to a study of T cells in tumors after PD-1 blockade. Notes on the study in general: In squamous cell carcinoma, around half of expanded exhausted clones were novel versus about 30% of other expanded CD8+ clones.

Only in-frame clones appear in the TCRdb table, and some are missing; sequencing was by immunoSEQ multiplex PCR. The table shows roughly 13,000 clones, with around 62% occurring only once. Either cemiplimab 350 mg every 2 weeks or pembrolizumab 200 mg every 3 weeks was given. Input was roughly 550 ng to 6,500 ng of genomic DNA from tumor or blood. CDR3 length equals 15 residues. V shed 0 bases, J shed 5 bases, and the junction held 4 bases outside the gene matches. From germline, CDR1 is KGHSH and CDR2 LQKENI. The specimen comprised tumor tissue, sampled after anti-PD-1 treatment. The sequence came from a human donor with cutaneous squamous cell carcinoma. This sequence joins TRBV18 and TRBJ2-5; TRBD1 agrees at 9 bases. CDR3 protein: CASSPPDRGWETQYF. CDR3 DNA sequence: TGTGCCAGCTCACCACCGGACAGGGGTTGGGAGACCCAGTACTTC.